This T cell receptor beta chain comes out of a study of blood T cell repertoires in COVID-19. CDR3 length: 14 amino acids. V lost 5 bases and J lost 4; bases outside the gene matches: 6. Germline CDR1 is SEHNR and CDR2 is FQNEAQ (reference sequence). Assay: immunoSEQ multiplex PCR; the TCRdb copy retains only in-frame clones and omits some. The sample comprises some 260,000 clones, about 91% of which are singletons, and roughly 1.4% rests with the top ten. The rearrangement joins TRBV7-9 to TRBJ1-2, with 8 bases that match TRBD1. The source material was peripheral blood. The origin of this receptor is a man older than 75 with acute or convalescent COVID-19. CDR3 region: CASSPVGTGYGYTF. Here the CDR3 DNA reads TGTGCCAGCAGCCCAGTCGGGACAGGCTATGGCTACACCTTC.